Listed below are T cell receptor beta chains from one sample, sequenced in a study of blood T cells in healthy people across ages. TCRdb itself ran the 5' RACE reads through MiXCR, one entry per CDR3 protein. There are around 990,000 distinct CDR3 sequences in the sample; almost 25% occur only once, and approximately 0.7% lies in the top ten. In addition, the sample was reused for a study of T cells of mothers and their children.

Sequenced material: blood. Receptor source: a girl aged 2-15 years in good health. Both conserved end residues are part of each CDR3. The D gene is left open where the match is weak. Size is omitted from some rows. Given values are once, few, many or a class for expanded clones.

TRBJ2-2	.	few	TRBV6-5	CASVESGELFF	TGTGCCAGCGTGGAGTCCGGGGAGCTGTTTTTT
TRBJ2-5	.	.	TRBV7-2	CASRTGETQYF	TGTGCCAGCAGGACCGGAGAGACCCAGTACTTC
TRBJ1-2	TRBD1	.	TRBV29-1	CSVVEGGDWGYTF	TGCAGCGTTGTAGAAGGGGGCGATTGGGGCTACACCTTC
TRBJ1-4	.	few	TRBV6-1	CAREGLIFEKLFF	TGTGCCCGCGAAGGGCTGATTTTTGAAAAACTGTTTTTT
TRBJ2-2	.	.	TRBV18	CASSPFGENTGELFF	TGTGCCAGCTCACCTTTTGGAGAAAACACCGGGGAGCTGTTTTTT
TRBJ2-7	.	.	TRBV7-2	CASSFEQSYEQYF	TGTGCCAGCAGTTTTGAACAGTCCTACGAGCAGTACTTC
TRBJ2-1	.	few	TRBV5-1	CAGSLETGSYNEQFF	TGCGCCGGCAGCTTAGAGACAGGCTCCTACAATGAGCAGTTCTTC
TRBJ2-7	TRBD1	.	TRBV20-1	CSVGTGAQYF	TGCAGTGTTGGGACAGGCGCGCAGTACTTC
TRBJ2-4	.	few	TRBV6-6	CASSYNPPGKGKYF	TGTGCCAGCAGTTACAATCCCCCAGGGAAGGGGAAGTACTTC
TRBJ1-1	.	.	TRBV20-1	CSADRNTEAFF	TGCAGTGCTGACAGGAACACTGAAGCTTTCTTT
TRBJ2-5	TRBD1	.	TRBV5-5	CASQTGLYQETQYF	TGTGCCAGTCAGACAGGGTTGTACCAAGAGACCCAGTACTTC
TRBJ2-3	.	.	TRBV12-3/TRBV12-4	CASRPDWSYTDTQYF	TGTGCCAGCAGGCCGGACTGGTCCTACACAGATACGCAGTATTTT
TRBJ1-2	TRBD1	.	TRBV15	CATSRDRRGGAGGYTF	TGTGCCACCAGCAGAGATAGAAGAGGGGGCGCGGGTGGCTACACCTTC
TRBJ1-1	.	few	TRBV5-1	CASSLRGGDMEAFF	TGCGCCAGCAGCTTGAGAGGGGGGGACATGGAAGCTTTCTTT
TRBJ2-7	.	.	TRBV27	CASSSAPSYEQYF	TGTGCCAGCAGTTCCGCCCCCTCCTACGAGCAGTACTTC
TRBJ2-2	TRBD1	.	TRBV5-5	CASSLGGGPGELFF	TGTGCCAGCAGCTTGGGAGGGGGCCCCGGGGAGCTGTTTTTT
TRBJ1-2	.	.	TRBV28	CASRTTIGTAIYYGYTF	TGTGCCAGCAGGACTACGATAGGGACGGCGATATACTATGGCTACACCTTC
TRBJ2-5	.	.	TRBV7-9	CASDQGALETQYF	TGTGCCAGCGACCAGGGTGCTCTGGAGACCCAGTACTTC
TRBJ1-3	.	few	TRBV27	CASSPDMGVTGNTIYF	TGTGCCAGCAGTCCGGACATGGGGGTTACTGGAAACACCATATATTTT
TRBJ2-3	.	.	TRBV7-9	CASSPTNLHSFSTDTQYF	TGTGCCAGCAGCCCAACCAACTTACACAGCTTCAGCACAGATACGCAGTATTTT
TRBJ2-5	.	.	TRBV29-1	CSSRGRTQETQYF	TGCAGCAGTCGAGGGCGTACCCAAGAGACCCAGTACTTC
TRBJ1-4	TRBD1	.	TRBV19	CASRPDREAEKLFF	TGTGCCAGTAGACCGGACAGGGAGGCTGAAAAACTGTTTTTT
TRBJ1-1	.	few	TRBV7-9	CASSPLAGGGTEAFF	TGTGCCAGCAGCCCGCTTGCGGGGGGCGGCACTGAAGCTTTCTTT